This record concerns one T cell receptor (beta chain) sequence. This clonotype appeared once. The specificity of this receptor is unknown. No base quality information exists; no much larger clone differs at one position. One read offers little support. High-throughput TCR beta sequencing profiled peripheral blood CD8+ and CD4+ T cells from healthy donors, Susac syndrome patients and multiple sclerosis patients. The multiple sclerosis controls were treatment-naive patients whose relapsing-remitting disease, either stable or active, fulfilled the revised McDonald criteria. CD8+ TEMRA cells were enriched by FACS, while bulk CD8+ and CD4+ T cells were purified by magnetic negative isolation. Blood was collected in EDTA tubes and processed within 24 hours, with PBMCs isolated through density gradient centrifugation. PBMCs intended for TCR sequencing were frozen in liquid nitrogen and were later thawed in a 37 degrees C water bath. The sorted or isolated CD4+, CD8+ and CD8+ TEMRA cells had a purity of 90% or higher.

This entry comes from a study of CD8 T cells in Susac syndrome (dated 2019 in TCRdb). For context, the study as a whole: Whether CD8+ T cell activation and differentiation in Susac syndrome was antigen driven was tested using repertoire sequencing. The study compared CD8+ T cell repertoire clonality among 12 healthy donors, around 14 Susac syndrome patients and roughly 16 multiple sclerosis patients. Study-wide conclusions, independent of this receptor: The TCR sequencing and HLA analysis was acknowledged to have included a relatively small number of individuals.

RNA was extracted with the RNeasy kit and roughly 0.45 to 1 ug was reverse transcribed using random hexamers. The immunoSEQ multiplex PCR assay, which covers 54 Vbeta and 13 Jbeta segments, was used to amplify TCR beta CDR3 regions. PCR amplification bias was corrected using a synthetic template baseline for primer optimization and computational correction. On the study's bioinformatics: Reads were annotated to V, D and J genes per IMGT and analyzed with immunoSEQ Analyzer, keeping only productive sequences. Clonality was computed as one minus Shannon entropy normalized by log2 of the number of productive unique sequences. Public and private clones were assessed among the 100 most prevalent clones of each patient and control. Clones were defined as Susac-specific if absent from the healthy and MS cohorts, from 1052 published viral clones and from other ImmuneACCESS disease sequences. Clones were called with MiXCR by TCRdb after fastp trimmed the public reads at Q25, and only in-frame beta chains were retained. One record per CDR3 amino acid sequence lists the most common genes and DNA. The V and J calls follow TCRdb's processing rather than the paper's. The sample table records 50,000 or so distinct CDR3 sequences; roughly 93% of these occur just once. The ten biggest clones cover about 0.54% of the sample.

This receptor was identified in a human donor with multiple sclerosis. Sequenced input: CD8+ T cells from PBMCs.

The DNA is as follows: TGTGCCACTCAGACCCACACTGAAGCTTTCTTT. Its coded protein is CATQTHTEAFF. The chain uses TRBV3-1 and TRBJ1-1, with the D gene call left open. The CDR1 and CDR2 encoded by the germline V gene (reference sequence) are LGHDT and YNNKEL. Spanning cysteine to phenylalanine, the CDR3 consists of 11 amino acids. Only the CDR3 DNA stays, 33 bases, in frame from base 1. Relative to germline, V is 10 bases shorter and J is 3 bases shorter, with 9 bases between their ends.